This TCR beta chain stems from a study of Ad26.COV2.S vaccination and SARS-CoV-2 variants (dated by TCRdb to about 2021). Looking at the study overall: Vaccine-arm donors came from COV1001, a multicentre, randomized, double-blind, placebo-controlled phase I-IIa trial of Ad26.COV2.S in healthy adults. Dosing of Ad26.COV2.S was intramuscular, at either 5x10^10 or 1x10^11 viral particles, delivered as one shot or as two shots spaced 56 days apart. The TCR-sequenced set comprised around 30 samples: around 20 Ad26.COV2.S vaccine recipients, 5 placebo recipients and 8 SARS-CoV-2 convalescent individuals. Investigators remained blinded to trial group allocation during experiments and outcome assessment. Sequencing of the TCRbeta repertoire served to evaluate the specificity and breadth of SARS-CoV-2-reactive T cell receptors following Ad26.COV2.S vaccination. Trial participants were randomized into five groups of five, in which low-dose or high-dose Ad26.COV2.S was given once or twice, or placebo was given on both occasions. Results the study describes overall, beyond this receptor: Ad26.COV2.S recipients had higher spike-specific TCR breadth than placebo recipients (P = 0.0014). After vaccination, substantial breadth of spike-specific CD8+ and CD4+ T cell responses was reported. According to the authors, total T cell responses may have been underestimated by the TCR breadth and depth analyses. Comparable non-spike TCR breadth was observed between vaccine and placebo recipients, consistent with only spike being contained in the vaccine. The study was not powered to compare responses between vaccine doses or regimens.

Sample treatment or condition, as interpreted from the label and publication: roughly 20 received Ad26.COV2.S at low or high dose, single or two shots; about 5 received placebo; per-sample allocation not given. For vaccine and placebo recipients, the sequenced repertoires came from samples collected on day 63 after the first injection. Cohort 1b enrolled around 24 adults aged 18-55 years at a single site in Boston, USA, between 29 July and 7 August 2020. Ad26.COV2.S was a replication-incompetent adenovirus type 26 vector expressing a prefusion-stabilized SARS-CoV-2 spike protein from the original Wuhan strain. In the germline V gene, CDR1 corresponds to SNHLY and CDR2 to FYNNEI. The CDR3 runs 10 residues from the cysteine to the phenylalanine. CDR3 DNA is the only sequence kept; it has 30 bases, read in frame from the first base. V gives up 5 bases and J gives up 10 bases, and the segment between their germline ends measures 8 bases.

The immunoSEQ Assay was the method used to sequence TCRbeta CDR3 regions. After extraction, genomic DNA underwent amplification by bias-controlled multiplex PCR, followed by high-throughput sequencing. As for the original processing: To quantify the absolute abundance of every unique TCRbeta CDR3 region, sequences were collapsed and filtered. T cell fraction was estimated by normalizing TCRbeta template counts to usable DNA, with usable DNA measured through amplification of reference genes found in all nucleated cells. Repertoire TCRs were annotated as SARS-CoV-2-specific by exact matching of V gene, CDR3 amino acid sequence and J gene to a known reactive TCR set. The reference SARS-CoV-2 TCR set was derived from MIRA and filtered for enrichment in COVID-19-positive ImmuneCODE repertoires, a step that removed public or cross-reactive TCRs. Using the MIRA antigens, annotated TCRs were further analysed by specific ORF or by position within an ORF. Breadth was defined as the number of annotated unique rearrangements divided by the total number of unique productive rearrangements, and depth was defined as the summed frequency of the annotated unique rearrangements. Two-sided Wilcoxon rank-sum tests were applied when comparing TCR breadth between groups. TCRdb obtained this table from immuneACCESS and retained in-frame rearrangements with V and J assigned. These tables miss some clones; where compared with another copy, unresolved V genes account for less than half of the shortfall, and the remainder is unexplained. V, J and clone size were drawn from that table, and D and trimming were deduced from the DNA. The sample yields about 320,000 clones; 70% to 90% were counted once. Of the sample, more than 1.5% is held by the ten largest clones.

This clone was seen only a few times. Its specific antigen is unknown. It has no much larger one-base neighbor in the sample; base qualities were not kept. This clonotype was sampled from a person aged 18-65 years who received the Ad26.COV2.S COVID-19 vaccine or a placebo. The chain employs TRBV2 and TRBJ1-1, with the identity of the D gene unclear. The input for sequencing was peripheral blood, taken in a trial of Ad26.COV2.S vaccine versus placebo. The nucleotide sequence is TGTGCCAGCAGTCCACTCGGAGCTTTCTTT. Translated, it gives CASSPLGAFF. The full variable domain, with segments outside the CDR3 supplied by the reference TRBV2 and TRBJ1-1 proteins, appears as EPEVTQTPSHQVTQMGQEVILRCVPISNHLYFYWYRQILGQKVEFLVSFYNNEISEKSEIFDDQFSVERPDGSNFTLKIRSTKLEDSAMYFCASSPLGAFFGQGTRLTVV.